The 26 T cell receptor beta chains below come from one sample, sequenced in a study of CD8 T cells in Susac syndrome. cDNA came from roughly 0.53 to 1 ug RNA primed by random hexamers. TCRdb independently ran MiXCR on the immunoSEQ multiplex PCR reads; one entry per CDR3 protein. This sample yields 210,000 or so distinct CDR3 sequences, of which approximately 90% are seen a single time; over 0.1% belongs to the top ten. The sequencing sample was made of CD8+ T cells from PBMCs. Source of these receptors: a human donor with multiple sclerosis.

The chain links TRBV18 to TRBJ1-1, with 9 bases lining up with TRBD1. The CDR3 sequence is 14 residues long. The V gene's germline CDR1 is KGHSH and CDR2 LQKENI. Trimming cost V 2 bases and J 10 bases; bases outside gene matches: 8. CDR3 bases: TGTGCCAGCTCACCATGGACAGGGGAGAGTGGAGCTTTCTTT. This encodes CASSPWTGESGAFF.

This clonotype has just one count. V and J are TRBV7-9 and TRBJ2-1; D is undetermined. Germline V CDR1 and CDR2: SEHNR, FQNEAQ (reference sequence). CDR3 length: 14 residues. Trimming left V 5 bases short and J 0 bases short, with 8 bases between. The CDR3 DNA sequence: TGTGCCAGCAGCGCGGACCTCTCCTACAATGAGCAGTTCTTC. It encodes CASSADLSYNEQFF.

V is TRBV7-9 and J is TRBJ2-1; TRBD2 is a possible D gene (5 bases). CDR3 length equals 15 residues. The germline gives CDR1 SEHNR, CDR2 FQNEAQ (reference sequence). Trimming cost V 0 bases and J 6 bases, with 12 bases left between them. CDR3 sequence (DNA): TGTGCCAGCAGCTTAGCGTTAGGACTTTCCAATGAGCAGTTCTTC. This gives the protein CASSLALGLSNEQFF.

The CDR3 loop is CATKQRGRYNEQFF. The CDR3 DNA follows: TGCGCCACCAAACAGAGGGGGAGGTACAATGAGCAGTTCTTC. The rearrangement links TRBV10-2 to TRBJ2-1; either TRBD1 or TRBD2 may fit D (6 bases each). The V gene lost 10 bases and the J gene lost 4 bases, with 17 bases spanning the gap. The CDR3 covers 14 residues. Germline V gene data show CDR1 as WSHSY and CDR2 as SAAADI.

This chain joins TRBV12-3 or TRBV12-4 and TRBJ2-5, with 14 bases aligning to TRBD2. The J segment lost 4 bases and the V segment lost 2 bases, leaving 6 bases of the junction unmatched. The CDR3 has 17 amino acids. The CDR3 loop is CASSLMTSGRAAETQYF. CDR3 DNA sequence: TGTGCCAGCAGTTTAATGACTAGCGGGAGGGCGGCAGAGACCCAGTACTTC.

The chain recombines TRBV23-1 with TRBJ1-6; 8 bases map to TRBD1. TRBV23-1 is sorted into the ORF group, with uncertain function. The V and J ends lost 6 bases and 0 bases, in that order; junction bases with no gene match: 16. The CDR3 has 20 amino acids. The CDR3 DNA is TGCGCCAGCAGCCTTAAGTCCAGGGGGCACAAGAGCTCCTATAATTCACCCCTCCACTTT. Translating gives CASSLKSRGHKSSYNSPLHF.

This rearrangement joins TRBV7-9 to TRBJ1-1, with D uncertain. This CDR3 comprises 15 residues. The germline V and J ends were trimmed by 1 base and 5 bases, with 14 bases remaining between them. CDR1 is SEHNR, CDR2 FQNEAQ, per germline (reference sequence). CDR3: CASSLVGQSGTEAFF. The DNA for the CDR3 is TGTGCCAGCAGCTTAGTAGGGCAGTCGGGGACTGAAGCTTTCTTT.

The chain employs TRBV19 and TRBJ2-1, with a tentative D call TRBD2 (5 bases). V was clipped by 6 bases and J by 6 bases, with 9 bases between them. The CDR3 runs to 12 residues. CDR1 LNHDA and CDR2 SQIVND come from the germline V gene (reference sequence). Here the CDR3 DNA reads TGTGCCAGTAGGACTAACTCCAATGAGCAGTTCTTC. It codes for CASRTNSNEQFF.

This chain uses TRBV14 with TRBJ2-1, with 7 bases fitting TRBD1. Germline V CDR1 and CDR2: SGHDN, FVKESK. Trimming removed 4 bases from V and 2 bases from J; junction bases left unmatched: 5. The CDR3 has 15 amino acids. The CDR3 sequence: CASSLGTATYNEQFF. CDR3 bases: TGTGCCAGCAGCCTCGGGACAGCCACCTACAATGAGCAGTTCTTC.

This chain joins TRBV7-9 and TRBJ1-2; tentatively, D is TRBD1 (5 bases). Trimming took 1 base from V and 3 from J, leaving 9 bases between them. The germline CDR1 and CDR2 sequences are SEHNR and FQNEAQ (reference sequence). The CDR3 contains 14 residues. Written as DNA, the CDR3 is TGTGCCAGCAGCTTAGGGGGACGTTACTATGGCTACACCTTC. The encoded protein is CASSLGGRYYGYTF.

V gene TRBV6-2 or TRBV6-3 combines with J gene TRBJ1-1; D perhaps matches TRBD1 (5 bases). Per germline, CDR1 MNHEY and CDR2 SVGEGT. V was trimmed by 0 bases and J by 0 bases, leaving 14 bases between them. This CDR3 comprises 17 residues. The CDR3 DNA reads TGTGCCAGCAGTTACTCGGGACGTACAGGAATGAACACTGAAGCTTTCTTT. As protein: CASSYSGRTGMNTEAFF.

The rearrangement joins TRBV27 to TRBJ2-7, with TRBD2 as a possible D gene (6 bases). The V end lost 4 bases, the J end lost 3 bases, and 10 bases lay between the germline ends. CDR1 is MNHEY and CDR2 is SMNVEV in the germline V gene (reference sequence). The CDR3 sequence is 13 residues long. CDR3 nucleotides: TGTGCCAGCAGTTACGGGGGTGTCTACGAGCAGTACTTC. Its translation: CASSYGGVYEQYF.

The rearrangement links TRBV4-3 to TRBJ2-7; D gene ambiguous. Trimming shortened V by 4 bases and J by 0 bases, and 13 bases separated the two germline ends. Germline loops: CDR1 LGHNA, CDR2 YSLEER. The CDR3 covers 15 residues. The CDR3 region has the DNA TGCGCCAGCAGCCCGTCACTCGGAAGCTCCTACGAGCAGTACTTC. The encoded protein is CASSPSLGSSYEQYF.

The rearrangement joins TRBV6-5 to TRBJ1-2, with a weak D call TRBD1 (6 bases). CDR3 length: 18 residues. Per the germline V gene, CDR1 is MNHEY and CDR2 is SVGAGI. V lost 2 bases and J lost 1, with 20 bases in between. CDR3 sequence reads: CASSYEGTSGHINYGYTF. The CDR3 region has the DNA TGTGCCAGCAGTTACGAGGGAACCTCGGGACACATTAACTATGGCTACACCTTC.

This rearrangement joins TRBV7-2 to TRBJ2-7; D gene unclear. V lost 1 base, J lost 5 bases, and 6 bases lay in between. The germline V gene encodes CDR1 SGHTA and CDR2 FQGNSA. This CDR3 region has 12 residues. DNA for the CDR3: TGTGCCAGCAGCTTAGGTGCGAACGAGCAGTACTTC. It is translated as CASSLGANEQYF. Combining the CDR3 with reference TRBV7-2 and TRBJ2-7 gives the whole variable domain GAGVSQSPSNKVTEKGKDVELRCDPISGHTALYWYRQSLGQGLEFLIYFQGNSAPDKSGLPSDRFSAERTGGSVSTLTIQRTQQEDSAVYLCASSLGANEQYFGPGTRLTVT.

This clonotype was seen once. This chain connects TRBV7-2 to TRBJ2-3, with TRBD2 as a possible D gene (6 bases). The CDR3 contains 16 residues. Germline CDR1 and CDR2: SGHTA and FQGNSA. V was cut by 3 bases and J by 4 bases, with 17 bases left in between. The CDR3 loop is CASSLSAGLGPDTQYF. DNA for the CDR3: TGTGCCAGCAGCTTGTCAGCGGGCCTGGGCCCAGATACGCAGTATTTT. Full variable domain (missing parts from reference TRBV7-2 and TRBJ2-3): GAGVSQSPSNKVTEKGKDVELRCDPISGHTALYWYRQSLGQGLEFLIYFQGNSAPDKSGLPSDRFSAERTGGSVSTLTIQRTQQEDSAVYLCASSLSAGLGPDTQYFGPGTRLTVL.

This CDR3 reads CASSSGLESYEQYF. The DNA for the CDR3 is TGTGCCAGCAGTTCGGGACTAGAAAGTTACGAGCAGTACTTC. The genes are TRBV27 and TRBJ2-7; TRBD2 matches 8 bases. V shed 4 bases, J shed 4 bases, and the junction held 6 bases outside the gene matches. The length of the CDR3 is 14 residues. Germline values: CDR1 MNHEY, CDR2 SMNVEV (reference sequence).

V gene TRBV7-9 combines with J gene TRBJ2-5; 9 bases agree with TRBD2. The CDR3 spans 16 residues. V lost 4 bases, J lost 2 bases, and 8 bases stayed unmatched. Germline lookup yields CDR1 SEHNR and CDR2 FQNEAQ (reference sequence). The CDR3 here is CASSSLAGDGQETQYF. The CDR3 DNA follows: TGTGCCAGCAGCTCCTTAGCGGGGGATGGACAAGAGACCCAGTACTTC.

The rearrangement uses TRBV9 and TRBJ2-2; TRBD2 matches at 10 bases. The CDR3 loop spans 16 amino acids. Germline-derived CDR1 and CDR2 are SGDLS and YYNGEE. The J segment lost 4 bases and the V segment lost 4 bases, leaving 7 bases of the junction unmatched. Written as DNA, the CDR3 is TGTGCCAGCAGCCTCGAAGCGGGGGGGCCCACCGGGGAGCTGTTTTTT. It translates to CASSLEAGGPTGELFF.

This rearrangement joins TRBV13 to TRBJ1-5; D unclear. Trimming took 3 bases from V and 9 from J, leaving 15 bases between them. In germline, CDR1 is PRHDT, CDR2 FYEKMQ (reference sequence). There are 14 residues in the CDR3. CDR3 in amino acids: CASSFGRANGPQHF. CDR3 DNA: TGTGCCAGCAGCTTCGGACGCGCGAACGGGCCCCAGCATTTT.

This clonotype showed up just once. The chain recombines TRBV20-1 with TRBJ1-2; possibly TRBD1 for D (5 bases). The germline gives CDR1 DFQATT, CDR2 SNEGSKA (reference sequence). Trimming stripped 1 base from V and 2 bases from J, with 8 bases between. The length of the CDR3 is 13 residues. CDR3 coding DNA: TGCAGTGCTAGAGCCCGGGACAACTATGGCTACACCTTC. Residues: CSARARDNYGYTF.

The rearrangement joins TRBV13 to TRBJ1-4; tentatively, D is TRBD1 (5 bases). Looked up from germline, CDR1 is PRHDT and CDR2 is FYEKMQ (reference sequence). This CDR3 is built from 16 residues. V was trimmed by 3 bases and J by 5 bases, leaving 16 bases between them. The CDR3: CASSFGLGPQNEKLFF. CDR3 bases: TGTGCCAGCAGCTTTGGGTTGGGACCTCAAAATGAAAAACTGTTTTTT.

This sequence joins TRBV3-1 and TRBJ2-3; 14 nucleotides line up with TRBD2. Germline values: CDR1 LGHDT, CDR2 YNNKEL (reference sequence). This CDR3 spans 18 amino acids. Trimming removed 1 base from V and 3 bases from J; junction bases left unmatched: 6. CDR3 protein: CASSQGGTSGSWTDTQYF. The CDR3 region has the DNA TGTGCCAGCAGCCAAGGTGGGACTAGCGGGAGTTGGACAGATACGCAGTATTTT.

The chain combines TRBV7-9 with TRBJ2-5; tentatively, D is TRBD1 (6 bases). The V end was cut by 4 bases, the J end by 5 bases, with 14 bases between. CDR1 and CDR2 from the germline V gene are SEHNR and FQNEAQ (reference sequence). This CDR3 has 14 residues. The CDR3 loop is CASSSLQGRETQYF. CDR3 sequence (DNA): TGTGCCAGCAGCTCCCTACAGGGCCGGGAGACCCAGTACTTC.

The V gene is TRBV14, the J gene TRBJ2-2; no definite D call. This CDR3 has 14 amino acids. Germline values: CDR1 SGHDN, CDR2 FVKESK. Trimming took 0 bases from V and 5 from J, leaving 7 bases between them. CDR3 loop: CASSQDSATGELFF. The CDR3 DNA reads as TGTGCCAGCAGCCAAGACTCCGCGACCGGGGAGCTGTTTTTT.

This rearrangement joins TRBV6-5 to TRBJ1-2; unclear D gene. Trimming removed 7 bases from V and 0 bases from J, with 15 bases in between. The V gene's germline CDR1 is MNHEY and CDR2 SVGAGI. There are 15 residues in the CDR3. CDR3 bases: TGTGCCAGCAACCCCACAGCTTTATCTAACTATGGCTACACCTTC. It codes for CASNPTALSNYGYTF.